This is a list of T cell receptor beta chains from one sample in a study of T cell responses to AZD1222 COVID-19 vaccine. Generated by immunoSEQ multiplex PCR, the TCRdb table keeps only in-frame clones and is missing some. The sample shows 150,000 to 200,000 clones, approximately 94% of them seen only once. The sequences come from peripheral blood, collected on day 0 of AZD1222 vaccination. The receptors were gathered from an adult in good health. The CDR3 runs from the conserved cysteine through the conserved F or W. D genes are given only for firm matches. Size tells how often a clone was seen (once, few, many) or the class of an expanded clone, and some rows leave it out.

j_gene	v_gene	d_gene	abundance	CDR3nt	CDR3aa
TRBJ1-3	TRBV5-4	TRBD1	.	TGTGCCAGCAGCTTGGGACAGGGGTTGTCTGGAAACACCATATATTTT	CASSLGQGLSGNTIYF
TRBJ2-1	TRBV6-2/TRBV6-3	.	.	TGTGCCAGCAGTTCTCCAGGTGGGACGGGAGACAATGAGCAGTTCTTC	CASSSPGGTGDNEQFF
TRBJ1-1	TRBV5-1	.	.	TGCGCCAGCAGCTTGTCAGGGGCGGACACTGAAGCTTTCTTT	CASSLSGADTEAFF
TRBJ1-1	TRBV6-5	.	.	TGTGCCAGCAGCCAGGGGCTGTTCACTGAAGCTTTCTTT	CASSQGLFTEAFF
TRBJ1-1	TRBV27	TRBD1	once	TGTGCCAGCAGTATACAGGGGCCTAACACTGAAGCTTTCTTT	CASSIQGPNTEAFF
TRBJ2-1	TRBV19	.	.	TGTGCCAGTAGCGAAGACAGGAGCTCCTACAATGAGCAGTTCTTC	CASSEDRSSYNEQFF
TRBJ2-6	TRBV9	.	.	TGTGCCAGCGGTGGGGCCAACGTCCTGACTTTC	CASGGANVLTF
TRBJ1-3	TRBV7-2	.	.	TGTGCCAGCAGCTTATATGGCAGGCTCTCTGGAAACACCATATATTTT	CASSLYGRLSGNTIYF
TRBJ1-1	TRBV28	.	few	TGTGCCAGCAGAGACAGCGTGGGCACTGAAGCTTTCTTT	CASRDSVGTEAFF
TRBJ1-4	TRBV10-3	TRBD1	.	TGTGCCATCAGTGGACAGGGTAATGAAAAACTGTTTTTT	CAISGQGNEKLFF
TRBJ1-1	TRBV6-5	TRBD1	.	TGTGCCAGCAGTTACTCAATTACCCCGGGACAGGGAGGAGCTTTCTTT	CASSYSITPGQGGAFF
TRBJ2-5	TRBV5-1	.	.	TGCGCCAGCAGCCCTCTGTTTTCAGAGACCCAGTACTTC	CASSPLFSETQYF
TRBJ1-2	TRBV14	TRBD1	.	TGTGCCAGCAGCCCCGGGACAGGCTTGAACTATGGCTACACCTTC	CASSPGTGLNYGYTF
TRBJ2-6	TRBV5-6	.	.	TGTGCCAGCAGCTTGAACAACTGGTCTGGGGCCAACGTCCTGACTTTC	CASSLNNWSGANVLTF
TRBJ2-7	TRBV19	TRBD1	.	TGTGCCAGTAGCGCGGACAGGGCAACCTACGAGCAGTACTTC	CASSADRATYEQYF
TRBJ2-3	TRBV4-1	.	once	TGCGCCAGCAGCCCCCGGACTCCAGATACGCAGTATTTT	CASSPRTPDTQYF
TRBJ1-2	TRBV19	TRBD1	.	TGTGCCAGTAGGAGGGACAGGGGCCAGGGTGACTATGGCTACACCTTC	CASRRDRGQGDYGYTF
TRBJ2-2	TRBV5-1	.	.	TGCGCCAGCAGCTTGGACGGGAGCGACACCGGGGAGCTGTTTTTT	CASSLDGSDTGELFF
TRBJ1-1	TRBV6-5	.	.	TGTGCCAGCAGTAGGACCAACACTGAAGCTTTCTTT	CASSRTNTEAFF
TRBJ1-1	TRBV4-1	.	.	TGCGCCAGCAGCCAAGAGCCTCGACAGAACACTGAAGCTTTCTTT	CASSQEPRQNTEAFF
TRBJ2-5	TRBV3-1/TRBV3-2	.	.	TGTGCCAGCAGCTCCCTGGGGGGCCAAGAGACCCAGTACTTC	CASSSLGGQETQYF
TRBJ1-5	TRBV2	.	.	TGTGCCAGCAGTGAAGGGGGCAGGCGTGGCAATCAGCCCCAGCATTTT	CASSEGGRRGNQPQHF
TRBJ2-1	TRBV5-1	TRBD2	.	TGCGCCAGCAGCCCGGGGGGGACTAGCGGAAACAATGAGCAGTTCTTC	CASSPGGTSGNNEQFF
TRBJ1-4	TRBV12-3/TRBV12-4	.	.	TGTGCCAGCAGAACTCTCAATGAAAAACTGTTTTTT	CASRTLNEKLFF
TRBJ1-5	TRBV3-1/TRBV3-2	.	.	TGTGCCAGCAGCCAAGCCGGGGAGCCCCAGCATTTT	CASSQAGEPQHF
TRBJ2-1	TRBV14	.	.	TGTGCCAGCAGCCAAGATCCCGGTCTGAGCTCCTACAATGAGCAGTTCTTC	CASSQDPGLSSYNEQFF
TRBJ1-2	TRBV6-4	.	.	TGTGCCAGCAAGGTTGGGGCGTTCCCTAACTATGGCTACACCTTC	CASKVGAFPNYGYTF
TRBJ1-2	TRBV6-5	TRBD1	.	TGTGCCAGCATTACCACAGGGGAAAATGGCTACACCTTC	CASITTGENGYTF
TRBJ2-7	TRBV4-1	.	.	TGCGCCAGCAGCTCCCGGGAGACCTACGAGCAGTACTTC	CASSSRETYEQYF
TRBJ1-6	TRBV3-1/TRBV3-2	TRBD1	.	TGTGCCAGCAGCCCTTCGGGGACAGATAATGGACCCCTCCACTTT	CASSPSGTDNGPLHF
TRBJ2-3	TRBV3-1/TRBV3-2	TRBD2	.	TGTGCCAGCAGCCAAGATCTAGCGGGGAGGGATACGCAGTATTTT	CASSQDLAGRDTQYF
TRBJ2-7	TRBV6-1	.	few	TGTGCCAGTACGGGGAGCCTCTCCTACGAGCAGTACTTC	CASTGSLSYEQYF
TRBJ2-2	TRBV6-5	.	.	TGTGCCAGCAGTTATGCGGGGCGAGGGACCGGGGAGCTGTTTTTT	CASSYAGRGTGELFF
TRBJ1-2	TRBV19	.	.	TGTGCCAGTAGACGGACAGACCCCTTCTATGGCTACACCTTC	CASRRTDPFYGYTF
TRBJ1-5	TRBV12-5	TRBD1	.	TGTGCTAGTGGTTTCCAAACCGGGACAGGGGATAGCAATCAGCCCCAGCATTTT	CASGFQTGTGDSNQPQHF
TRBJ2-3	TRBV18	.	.	TGTGCCAGCTCGCCGAGGAATCAGGGTTGGACAGATACGCAGTATTTT	CASSPRNQGWTDTQYF
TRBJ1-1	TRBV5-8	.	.	TGTGCCAGCAGCTTACCAGGGGACACTGAAGCTTTCTTT	CASSLPGDTEAFF
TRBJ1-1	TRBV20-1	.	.	TGCAGTGTTCCGGCAGGGCTTGAAGCTTTCTTT	CSVPAGLEAFF
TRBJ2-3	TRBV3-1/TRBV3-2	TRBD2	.	TGTGCCAGCAGCCAGGTTACTAGCGGGAGGGCCACAGATACGCAGTATTTT	CASSQVTSGRATDTQYF
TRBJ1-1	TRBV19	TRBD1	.	TGTGCCAGTAGCTTTGGGGGACAGGTGAACACTGAAGCTTTCTTT	CASSFGGQVNTEAFF
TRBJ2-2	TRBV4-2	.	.	TGTGCCAGCAGCCAAGGAGGGACGAACACCGGGGAGCTGTTTTTT	CASSQGGTNTGELFF
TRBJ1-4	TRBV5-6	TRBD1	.	TGTGCCAGCAGCCCGGACAGGGCTAATGAAAAACTGTTTTTT	CASSPDRANEKLFF
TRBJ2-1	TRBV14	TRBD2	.	TGTGCCAGCAGCCTGCTAGCGGGAGGCCACAATGAGCAGTTCTTC	CASSLLAGGHNEQFF
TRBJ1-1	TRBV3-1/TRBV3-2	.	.	TGTGCCAGCAGCCATTTAGGCACTGAAGCTTTCTTT	CASSHLGTEAFF
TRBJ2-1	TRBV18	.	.	TGTGCCAGCTCAGATCAGGGGAATGAGCAGTTCTTC	CASSDQGNEQFF
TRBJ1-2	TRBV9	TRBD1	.	TGTGCCAGCAGCGTTACCGGGACAGGGATTTATGGCTACACCTTC	CASSVTGTGIYGYTF
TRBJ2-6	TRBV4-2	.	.	TGTGCCAGCAGCCAAGTGTCTGGGGCCAACGTCCTGACTTTC	CASSQVSGANVLTF
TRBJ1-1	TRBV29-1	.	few	TGCAGCGTAGTACCGGGATTCCAGGTCGCTGAAGCTTTCTTT	CSVVPGFQVAEAFF
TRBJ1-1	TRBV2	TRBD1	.	TGTGCCCGCGGCGCAGGGGGTGTAACTGAAGCTTTCTTT	CARGAGGVTEAFF